The 30 T cell receptor beta chains below were found in one sample sequenced in a study of PD-L1 blockade in urothelial cancer. Time point in this sample: pretreatment peripheral blood. Here immunoSEQ multiplex PCR was the method, and the copy in TCRdb shows in-frame clones only, minus some. The sample holds roughly 40,000 clones, about nine tenths seen once. Here the sequenced sample was PBMCs, taken around atezolizumab (anti-PD-L1) treatment. The receptors stem from a woman aged 55-70 years with urothelial cancer.

The chain has TRBV20-1 and TRBJ2-7; D is unresolved. CDR3 length: 11 amino acids. CDR1 DFQATT and CDR2 SNEGSKA come from the germline V gene (reference sequence). V was clipped by 6 bases and J by 2 bases, with 8 bases between them. In DNA, the CDR3 is TGCAGTGCCCTCGACACCTACGAGCAGTACTTC. Translation gives CSALDTYEQYF.

This clone was seen just once. This rearrangement joins TRBV5-5 to TRBJ2-7; 7 bases line up with TRBD1. V lost 2 bases and J lost 0; bases outside the gene matches: 8. The CDR3 is 16 residues long. CDR1 and CDR2 from the germline V gene are SGHKS and YYEKEE (reference sequence). The CDR3 sequence: CASSFRGHTSSYEQYF. The CDR3 bases are TGTGCCAGCAGCTTTAGGGGGCACACCTCCTCCTACGAGCAGTACTTC.

The chain is built from TRBV10-2 and TRBJ2-7, with D perhaps TRBD1 (7 bases). V was pared by 5 bases and J by 0 bases, with 14 bases between. CDR3 size: 15 residues. Germline assignment: CDR1 WSHSY and CDR2 SAAADI. The DNA for the CDR3 is TGCGCCAGCAGTTCGGGGGACAGACTCTCCTACGAGCAGTACTTC. Translation gives CASSSGDRLSYEQYF.

This clone was counted once. The chain uses TRBV7-8 and TRBJ1-4; tentatively, D is TRBD1 (6 bases). V dropped 5 bases and J dropped 8 bases, with 18 bases sitting between them. The CDR3 has 15 amino acids. Looked up from germline, CDR1 is SGHVS and CDR2 is FQNEAQ. This CDR3 reads CASSPRDISREKLFF. The CDR3, as DNA: TGTGCCAGCAGCCCCCGGGACATCTCCCGGGAAAAACTGTTTTTT. The full variable domain, with the rest looked up from reference TRBV7-8 and TRBJ1-4, is GAGVSQSPRYKVAKRGQDVALRCDPISGHVSLFWYQQALGQGPEFLTYFQNEAQLDKSGLPSDRFFAERPEGSVSTLKIQRTQQEDSAVYLCASSPRDISREKLFFGSGTQLSVL.

V usage is TRBV7-6 and J usage is TRBJ2-1; 8 bases are shared with TRBD2. V lost 4 bases to trimming and J lost 4 bases; unmatched junction nucleotides: 9. The CDR3 spans 16 residues. Germline V lookup: CDR1 SGHVS, CDR2 FNYEAQ. The CDR3 region has the DNA TGTGCCAGCAGCTCGTCTCTAGCGGGCAATTACAATGAGCAGTTCTTC. Encoded protein: CASSSSLAGNYNEQFF.

The chain uses TRBV9 and TRBJ2-5; 7 bases agree with TRBD2. After removal of 0 bases from V and 4 bases from J, the junction contained 6 bases not matched to a gene. The CDR3 extends over 15 amino acids. Per the germline V gene, CDR1 is SGDLS and CDR2 is YYNGEE. CDR3 region: CASSVAMGLTETQYF. The CDR3 DNA reads TGTGCCAGCAGCGTAGCGATGGGACTAACAGAGACCCAGTACTTC.

The table lists this clone with a few counts. This chain joins TRBV6-1 and TRBJ1-4; 9 nucleotides agree with TRBD1. The CDR3 loop spans 13 amino acids. In germline, CDR1 is MNHNS, CDR2 SASEGT. Losses at the gene ends were 6 bases for V and 7 bases for J; bases not matched to a gene: 3. CDR3 sequence: CASRTGGSEKLFF. The CDR3 DNA reads as TGTGCCAGCAGGACAGGGGGAAGTGAAAAACTGTTTTTT.

The chain uses TRBV11-2 and TRBJ2-5; 12 bases are shared with TRBD2. V dropped 4 bases and J dropped 0; count of bases not matched to a gene: 12. The germline V gene has CDR1 SGHAT and CDR2 FQNNGV. The CDR3 loop spans 19 amino acids. Here the CDR3 DNA reads TGTGCCAGCAGCTCACGGACTAGCGGGGCCGGAGGGTACCAAGAGACCCAGTACTTC. This encodes CASSSRTSGAGGYQETQYF.

The chain recombines TRBV4-2 with TRBJ1-4, with D possibly TRBD1 on 6 matching bases. Germline loops: CDR1 LGHNA, CDR2 YNFKEQ. Trimming removed 0 bases from V and 4 bases from J, with 12 bases in between. The CDR3 runs 16 residues. CDR3 in amino acids: CASSQDLGGVNEKLFF. As DNA, the CDR3 is TGTGCCAGCAGCCAAGACCTAGGGGGGGTTAATGAAAAACTGTTTTTT.

This clone was recorded once. The gene calls are TRBV14 and TRBJ2-7; possible D gene TRBD2, 5 bases. In germline, CDR1 is SGHDN, CDR2 FVKESK. Trimming left V 1 base short and J 2 bases short, with 9 bases between. CDR3 size: 14 residues. CDR3 sequence: CASSQGRGTYEQYF. CDR3 nucleotide sequence: TGTGCCAGCAGCCAAGGTCGAGGGACCTACGAGCAGTACTTC.

The rearrangement uses TRBV27 and TRBJ2-1; TRBD2 is a possible D gene (6 bases). The CDR3 extends over 14 amino acids. Germline V gene sequence: CDR1 MNHEY, CDR2 SMNVEV (reference sequence). The V end lost 3 bases, the J end lost 7 bases, and 13 bases lay between the germline ends. DNA for the CDR3: TGTGCCAGCAGTTTTAATCTGGCGGGGAATGAGCAGTTCTTC. Residues: CASSFNLAGNEQFF.

The rearrangement links TRBV18 to TRBJ1-5; TRBD1 aligns across 9 bases. There are 15 residues in the CDR3. After removal of 2 bases from V and 5 bases from J, the junction contained 4 bases not matched to a gene. CDR1 and CDR2 from the germline V gene are KGHSH and LQKENI. Here the CDR3 reads CASSPEGTGYQPQHF. CDR3 DNA: TGTGCCAGCTCACCAGAAGGGACAGGGTATCAGCCCCAGCATTTT.

The chain recombines TRBV29-1 with TRBJ2-7, with a weak D call TRBD2 (5 bases). CDR3 length: 13 residues. V was cut by 7 bases and J by 0 bases, with 13 bases left in between. From germline, CDR1 is SQVTM and CDR2 ANQGSEA. The CDR3 is CSARSGSSYEQYF. CDR3 nucleotide sequence: TGCAGCGCCCGAAGCGGAAGCTCCTACGAGCAGTACTTC.

The chain joins TRBV19 to TRBJ1-2; 7 nucleotides agree with TRBD1. The CDR3 extends over 14 amino acids. Germline V gives CDR1 LNHDA, CDR2 SQIVND (reference sequence). The V and J ends lost 6 bases and 5 bases, in that order; junction bases with no gene match: 9. CDR3 sequence (DNA): TGTGCCAGTAGGATCGGACAGGACCGATATGGCTACACCTTC. The encoded protein is CASRIGQDRYGYTF. Full variable domain (remainder filled in from reference TRBV19 and TRBJ1-2): DGGITQSPKYLFRKEGQNVTLSCEQNLNHDAMYWYRQDPGQGLRLIYYSQIVNDFQKGDIAEGYSVSREKKESFPLTVTSAQKNPTAFYLCASRIGQDRYGYTFGSGTRLTVV.

The DNA for the CDR3 is TGCGCCAGCAGTGAGCTGACTAGCGGGAGGCCGGGAGCTGGGGAAAATGAGCAGTTCTTC. This encodes CASSELTSGRPGAGENEQFF. The V call is TRBV10-1, the J call TRBJ2-1; TRBD2 matches at 13 bases. The CDR3 is made up of 20 amino acids. CDR1 and CDR2 (germline): WNHNN, SYGVQD (reference sequence). V shed 2 bases, J shed 7 bases, and the junction held 17 bases outside the gene matches.

The V gene is TRBV5-4, the J gene TRBJ2-1; maybe TRBD2 (5 bases). V was trimmed by 0 bases and J by 7 bases, leaving 17 bases between them. From germline, CDR1 is SGHNT and CDR2 YYREEE (reference sequence). CDR3 length: 16 residues. The CDR3 DNA sequence: TGTGCCAGCAGCTTGGATGCGCGGCCGGGGATGAATGAGCAGTTCTTC. Its protein product is CASSLDARPGMNEQFF.

This chain links TRBV10-3 with TRBJ2-7, with D unresolved. Germline V gene lookup returns CDR1 ENHRY and CDR2 SYGVKD. Trimming stripped 0 bases from V and 4 bases from J, with 4 bases between. CDR3 length: 12 amino acids. CDR3 amino acids: CAISESYYEQYF. CDR3 coding DNA: TGTGCCATCAGTGAGTCTTATTACGAGCAGTACTTC.

The chain uses TRBV7-9 and TRBJ2-7; 8 nucleotides agree with TRBD1. This CDR3 is 15 amino acids long. J gave up 5 bases and V 6 bases, and 12 bases lay outside the gene matches. The germline V gene encodes CDR1 SEHNR and CDR2 FQNEAQ (reference sequence). CDR3 sequence (DNA): TGTGCCAGCAGGTCGAGAGGACAGGGTTGGGACGAGCAGTACTTC. Its translation is CASRSRGQGWDEQYF.

The chain combines TRBV18 with TRBJ2-7, with D uncertain. CDR1 is KGHSH and CDR2 is LQKENI in the germline V gene. Trimming removed 2 bases at V and 1 base at J, with 9 bases between. The CDR3 spans 14 residues. The chain's CDR3 is CASSPKSGSYEQYF. In DNA form, the CDR3 reads TGTGCCAGCTCACCAAAATCGGGTTCCTACGAGCAGTACTTC. Together with reference TRBV18 and TRBJ2-7, the CDR3 gives the full variable domain: NAGVMQNPRHLVRRRGQEARLRCSPMKGHSHVYWYRQLPEEGLKFMVYLQKENIIDESGMPKERFSAEFPKEGPSILRIQQVVRGDSAAYFCASSPKSGSYEQYFGPGTRLTVT.

The chain links TRBV28 to TRBJ1-5, with no clear D. Germline V lookup: CDR1 MDHEN, CDR2 SYDVKM. V was cut by 4 bases and J by 6 bases, with 13 bases left in between. This CDR3 has 14 amino acids. In nucleotides, the CDR3 is TGTGCCAGCAGTTCGGGAGGCCGGGGTCAGCCCCAGCATTTT. Translated, it gives CASSSGGRGQPQHF.

This chain uses TRBV7-8 with TRBJ2-7; TRBD1 aligns across 7 bases. This CDR3 is built from 15 residues. V dropped 2 bases and J dropped 3; count of bases not matched to a gene: 7. The germline V gene encodes CDR1 SGHVS and CDR2 FQNEAQ. This CDR3 reads CASSLRARDSYEQYF. DNA of the CDR3: TGTGCCAGCAGCTTAAGAGCCCGGGACAGCTACGAGCAGTACTTC.

This sequence joins TRBV7-3 and TRBJ1-2; D is ambiguous. Between the trimmed V and J ends, which lost 6 bases and 4 bases, there was a span of 18 bases. CDR1 and CDR2 (germline): SGHTA, FQGTGA. This CDR3 has 15 amino acids. Here the CDR3 reads CASRYDKTPLYGYTF. The CDR3 nucleotides read TGTGCCAGCAGATACGACAAAACCCCCCTCTATGGCTACACCTTC.

This clone was recorded only once. The V call is TRBV7-9, the J call TRBJ2-2; 12 bases are shared with TRBD2. Germline CDR1 reads SEHNR; CDR2 reads FQNEAQ (reference sequence). With 8 bases clipped from V and 6 bases from J, the junction kept 7 bases outside the gene matches. There are 15 residues in the CDR3. The CDR3 region is CASGPSGRAPGELFF. The CDR3 region has the DNA TGTGCCAGCGGACCTAGCGGGAGGGCCCCCGGGGAGCTGTTTTTT.

V is TRBV21-1 and J is TRBJ2-5; the listed D gene, TRBD2, was not tested against the DNA. TRBV21-1 is a pseudogene segment. CDR3 length: 13 residues. In DNA form, the CDR3 reads TGTGCCAGCAGCAAAGCGCTAGGAGAGACCCAGTACTTC. Protein product: CASSKALGETQYF.

The gene calls are TRBV7-2 and TRBJ2-5; 7 bases match TRBD2. The CDR3 runs to 16 residues. Germline CDR1 is SGHTA and CDR2 is FQGNSA. J was trimmed by 4 bases and V by 4 bases; bases with no gene match: 12. The CDR3 is CASSYNLGGRVETQYF. As DNA, the CDR3 is TGTGCCAGCAGCTACAACCTAGGCGGGAGAGTAGAGACCCAGTACTTC. Based on the CDR3 plus reference TRBV7-2 and TRBJ2-5, the full variable domain is GAGVSQSPSNKVTEKGKDVELRCDPISGHTALYWYRQSLGQGLEFLIYFQGNSAPDKSGLPSDRFSAERTGGSVSTLTIQRTQQEDSAVYLCASSYNLGGRVETQYFGPGTRLLVL.

The chain carries TRBV10-2 and TRBJ1-1, with D tentatively TRBD1 (5 bases). The CDR3 consists of 12 residues. Germline V CDR1 and CDR2: WSHSY, SAAADI. V was shortened by 7 bases and J by 5 bases, with 11 bases between the two germline ends. As DNA, the CDR3 is TGCGCCAGCACTCGGCAGGGTACTGAAGCTTTCTTT. This gives the protein CASTRQGTEAFF.

The genes are TRBV13 and TRBJ2-3; 8 bases are a match to TRBD1. The CDR3 has 15 amino acids. Trimming at V came to 3 bases and at J to 3 bases, leaving 5 bases not matched to a gene. Germline CDR1 reads PRHDT; CDR2 reads FYEKMQ (reference sequence). CDR3 nucleotides: TGTGCCAGCAGCTTCGGACAGGGTTGGACAGATACGCAGTATTTT. Residues: CASSFGQGWTDTQYF.

This clone was picked up a small number of times. The chain joins TRBV28 to TRBJ1-5; weak D call: TRBD1 (5 bases). Germline CDR1 is MDHEN and CDR2 is SYDVKM. The CDR3 consists of 15 residues. V lost 5 bases, J lost 7 bases, and 18 bases lay in between. The CDR3 DNA sequence: TGTGCCAGCAGTCTGGCGGGGCAACCGGGGCAGCCCCAGCATTTT. This translates into CASSLAGQPGQPQHF. Supplemented by reference TRBV28 and TRBJ1-5, the full variable domain reads DVKVTQSSRYLVKRTGEKVFLECVQDMDHENMFWYRQDPGLGLRLIYFSYDVKMKEKGDIPEGYSVSREKKERFSLILESASTNQTSMYLCASSLAGQPGQPQHFGDGTRLSIL.

The genes are TRBV5-1 and TRBJ1-4; possible D gene TRBD1, 6 bases. Germline CDR1 is SGHRS and CDR2 is YFSETQ. V lost 5 bases and J 4 bases, leaving 12 bases between the germline ends. This CDR3 has 14 residues. CDR3 residues: CASSPRGNNEKLFF. DNA for the CDR3: TGCGCCAGCAGTCCTAGGGGGAATAATGAAAAACTGTTTTTT.

The chain employs TRBV7-2 and TRBJ2-6; 8 nucleotides line up with TRBD2. Unmatched junction bases numbered 2, after V lost 2 bases and J lost 2 bases. Germline loops: CDR1 SGHTA, CDR2 FQGNSA. This CDR3 spans 16 amino acids. The CDR3 is CASSLRGGAGANVLTF. The CDR3 nucleotides read TGTGCCAGCAGCTTACGGGGGGGCGCTGGGGCCAACGTCCTGACTTTC.